Reported below is one TCR beta chain. The antigen is unknown. This CDR3 contains 12 residues. CDR1 is SQVTM and CDR2 is ANQGSEA in the germline V gene. V was clipped by 7 bases and J by 3 bases, with 13 bases between them. Primers: 60 Vbeta forward and 13 Jbeta reverse. Method: immunoSEQ multiplex PCR; TCRdb's copy keeps in-frame clones and lacks some. The top ten hold less than 3% of the sample, which has some 200,000 clones, more than 75% seen once. The data were taken from a study of cytomegalovirus exposure and HLA in healthy donors. The study sampled nominally healthy donors, though unrecorded immune exposures were likely. Study conclusions and caveats: The study flagged roughly 160 TCR beta chains as cytomegalovirus-associated.

Sequencing input: PBMCs. The chain joins TRBV29-1 to TRBJ2-7; TRBD1 might be the D (6 bases). The clonotype was recovered from a woman between 40 and 55 years old in good health and CMV-seronegative. The CDR3 is CSAIQGNYEQYF. Written as DNA, the CDR3 is TGCAGCGCAATTCAGGGGAACTACGAGCAGTACTTC.